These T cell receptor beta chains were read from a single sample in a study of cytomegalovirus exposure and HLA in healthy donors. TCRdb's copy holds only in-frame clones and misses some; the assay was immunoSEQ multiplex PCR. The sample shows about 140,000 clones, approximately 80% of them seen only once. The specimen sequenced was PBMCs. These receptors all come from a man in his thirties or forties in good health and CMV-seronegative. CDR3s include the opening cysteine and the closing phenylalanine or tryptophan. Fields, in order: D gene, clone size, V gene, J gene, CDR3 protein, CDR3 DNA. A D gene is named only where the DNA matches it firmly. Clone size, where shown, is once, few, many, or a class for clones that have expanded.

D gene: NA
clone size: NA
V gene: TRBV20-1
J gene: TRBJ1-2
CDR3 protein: CSAAGNEGYTF
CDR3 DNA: TGCAGTGCCGCAGGGAATGAGGGCTACACCTTC

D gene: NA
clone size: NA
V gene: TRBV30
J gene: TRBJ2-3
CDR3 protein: CAWAVGSGPFTDTQYF
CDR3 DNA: TGTGCCTGGGCGGTGGGGAGCGGACCATTCACAGATACGCAGTATTTT

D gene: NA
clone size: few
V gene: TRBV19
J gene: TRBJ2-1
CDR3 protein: CASSIGLAVRDEQFF
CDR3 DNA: TGTGCCAGTAGTATCGGCCTAGCAGTTAGGGATGAGCAGTTCTTC

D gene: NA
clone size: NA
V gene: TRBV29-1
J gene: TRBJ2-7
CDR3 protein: CSVDIDRSNSYEQYF
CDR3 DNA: TGCAGCGTGGACATCGACAGGTCCAACTCCTACGAGCAGTACTTC

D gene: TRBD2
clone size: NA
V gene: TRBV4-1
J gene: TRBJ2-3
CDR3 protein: CASSQGSASGRTQYF
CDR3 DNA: TGCGCCAGCAGCCAAGGGAGTGCTAGCGGGAGGACGCAGTATTTT

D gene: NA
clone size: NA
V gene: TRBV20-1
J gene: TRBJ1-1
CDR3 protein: CSARDGQAFF
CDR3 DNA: TGCAGTGCTAGAGATGGGCAAGCTTTCTTT

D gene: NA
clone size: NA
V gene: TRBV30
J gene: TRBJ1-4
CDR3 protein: CAWSVMSAGKEKLFF
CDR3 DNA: TGTGCCTGGAGTGTAATGTCGGCAGGGAAAGAAAAACTGTTTTTT

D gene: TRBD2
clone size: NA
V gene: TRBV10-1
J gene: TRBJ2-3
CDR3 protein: CASSEPAGSTDTQYF
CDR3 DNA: TGCGCCAGCAGTGAGCCAGCGGGAAGCACAGATACGCAGTATTTT

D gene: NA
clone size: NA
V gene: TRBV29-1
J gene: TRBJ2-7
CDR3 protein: CSVGLFGPYEQYF
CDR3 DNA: TGCAGCGTTGGACTTTTCGGTCCCTACGAGCAGTACTTC

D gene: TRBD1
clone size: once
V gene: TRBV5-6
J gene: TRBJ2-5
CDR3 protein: CASSSLTGTAIQETQYF
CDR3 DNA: TGTGCCAGCAGCTCGTTAACCGGGACAGCAATCCAAGAGACCCAGTACTTC

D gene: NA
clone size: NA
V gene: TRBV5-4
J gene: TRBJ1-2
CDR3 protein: CASSSPANYGYTF
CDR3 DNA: TGTGCCAGCAGCTCTCCAGCTAACTATGGCTACACCTTC

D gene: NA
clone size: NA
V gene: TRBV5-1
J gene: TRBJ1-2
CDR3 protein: CASSLESGLGGYTF
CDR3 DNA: TGCGCCAGCAGCTTGGAATCGGGGTTAGGTGGCTACACCTTC

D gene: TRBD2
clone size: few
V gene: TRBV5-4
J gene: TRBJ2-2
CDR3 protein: CASSFVTSGTGELFF
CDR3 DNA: TGTGCCAGCAGCTTTGTTACTAGCGGGACCGGGGAGCTGTTTTTT

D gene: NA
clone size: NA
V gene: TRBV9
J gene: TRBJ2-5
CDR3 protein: CASSSRTEEETQYF
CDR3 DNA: TGTGCCAGCAGCTCTCGGACAGAAGAAGAGACCCAGTACTTC